This TCR beta chain derives from a study of blood T cells in healthy people across ages. At the level of the study: Capture by template switching was about one barcoded beta molecule per two T cells.

A second PCR of about 6 to 11 cycles used a sample-barcoded 5' primer and a J-beta primer mix. TCRdb analysed the 5' RACE reads with MiXCR anew, one entry per CDR3 protein. The table includes 450,000 to 650,000 distinct CDR3 sequences, around 24% detected once. The CDR3 extends over 15 amino acids. V lost 6 bases, J lost 3 bases, and 16 bases lay in between. Germline V gives CDR1 MDHEN, CDR2 SYDVKM. This sample was also put to use in a study of T cells of mothers and their children.

This sequence was found in a boy younger than 18 in good health. The genes are TRBV28 and TRBJ2-3; D may be TRBD1 (7 bases). Sequencing was performed on blood. The CDR3 reads CASSSYQGGTDTQYF. For the CDR3, the DNA is TGTGCCAGCAGCTCCTACCAGGGGGGAACAGATACGCAGTATTTT.